A single sample gave rise to the 25 T cell receptor beta chains below, sequenced in a study of radiation and T cells in renal cell carcinoma. Sequencing was performed with immunoSEQ multiplex PCR; in TCRdb, only in-frame clones are kept and a portion is missing. The sample records approximately 150,000 clones, 75% to 90% being singletons. Documented time point: blood 4 weeks post-SBRT, at nephrectomy. Treatment defined: 15 Gy SBRT to primary tumor, nephrectomy 4 weeks later. The source material was blood, sampled from a patient whose treatment included radiotherapy and nephrectomy. Every receptor here comes from a woman between 50 and 59 years old with renal cell carcinoma.

The chain links TRBV6-1 to TRBJ2-7, with 8 bases lining up with TRBD2. There are 15 residues in the CDR3. Trimming at V came to 2 bases and at J to 0 bases, leaving 3 bases not matched to a gene. The germline V gene has CDR1 MNHNS and CDR2 SASEGT. CDR3 coding DNA: TGTGCCAGCAGTGAAACTAGCGGAAGCTCCTACGAGCAGTACTTC. It is translated as CASSETSGSSYEQYF.

This chain links TRBV30 with TRBJ2-4; no reliable D call. The CDR3 sequence is 14 residues long. The V and J ends lost 2 bases and 8 bases respectively, with 16 bases between them. Germline assignment: CDR1 GTSNPN and CDR2 SVGIG (reference sequence). CDR3 loop: CAWSYTDESDIQYF. The DNA of the CDR3 is TGTGCCTGGAGTTATACGGACGAGAGCGACATTCAGTACTTC.

The chain employs TRBV19 and TRBJ1-5; no firm D call. Germline assignment: CDR1 LNHDA and CDR2 SQIVND (reference sequence). Trimming removed 3 bases from V and 0 bases from J, with 9 bases in between. The CDR3 consists of 15 residues. The CDR3 loop is CASSIWAISNQPQHF. In DNA, the CDR3 is TGTGCCAGTAGTATTTGGGCAATTAGCAATCAGCCCCAGCATTTT.

This chain connects TRBV6-1 to TRBJ2-7, with 9 nucleotides matching TRBD2. Germline trimming cut 10 bases from V and 1 base from J; bases unmatched to any gene: 5. The CDR3 is made up of 13 amino acids. Germline lookup yields CDR1 MNHNS and CDR2 SASEGT. The CDR3 nucleotides read TGTGCCATCAATCTAGCGGGGTCCTACGAGCAGTACTTC. As protein: CAINLAGSYEQYF.

This rearrangement joins TRBV19 to TRBJ1-4; D perhaps matches TRBD1 (6 bases). Germline V lookup: CDR1 LNHDA, CDR2 SQIVND (reference sequence). V gave up 10 bases and J gave up 8 bases, with 20 bases separating them. The CDR3 totals 14 residues. In nucleotides, the CDR3 is TGTGCCACCTCAGAGACAGGCCGGAGGGAAAAACTGTTTTTT. Translating it yields CATSETGRREKLFF. Drawing the rest from reference TRBV19 and TRBJ1-4, the complete variable domain is DGGITQSPKYLFRKEGQNVTLSCEQNLNHDAMYWYRQDPGQGLRLIYYSQIVNDFQKGDIAEGYSVSREKKESFPLTVTSAQKNPTAFYLCATSETGRREKLFFGSGTQLSVL.

The gene calls are TRBV4-3 and TRBJ2-7; D may correspond to TRBD1 or TRBD2 (5 bases each). This CDR3 is 15 amino acids long. V lost 4 bases to trimming and J lost 0 bases, with 13 bases between them. The V gene's germline CDR1 is LGHNA and CDR2 YSLEER. The chain's CDR3 is CASSRRFGGSYEQYF. CDR3 nucleotides: TGCGCCAGCAGCCGGCGTTTTGGGGGCTCCTACGAGCAGTACTTC.

The rearrangement joins TRBV6-4 to TRBJ1-2; unclear D gene. Germline loops: CDR1 MRHNA, CDR2 SNTAGT. Trimming shortened V by 0 bases and J by 8 bases, and 4 bases separated the two germline ends. The CDR3 is 11 residues long. CDR3 sequence reads: CASSDSGGYTF. CDR3 DNA: TGTGCCAGCAGTGACTCTGGCGGCTACACCTTC.

The chain has TRBV19 and TRBJ2-1, with D possibly matching TRBD1 (6 bases). The length of the CDR3 is 14 residues. The V and J ends lost 1 base and 4 bases respectively, with 8 bases between them. In germline, CDR1 is LNHDA, CDR2 SQIVND (reference sequence). The CDR3 coding sequence is TGTGCCAGTAGTATAGGGGGGCGGTACAATGAGCAGTTCTTC. Its translation: CASSIGGRYNEQFF.

This clone was picked up a small number of times. The genes are TRBV27 and TRBJ1-4; TRBD1 aligns across 9 bases. V dropped 5 bases and J dropped 2; count of bases not matched to a gene: 3. The length of the CDR3 is 15 residues. Germline CDR1 reads MNHEY; CDR2 reads SMNVEV (reference sequence). CDR3 region: CASSIGTGTNEKLFF. DNA for the CDR3: TGTGCCAGCAGTATCGGGACAGGGACTAATGAAAAACTGTTTTTT.

Comments on this clone: Other DNA sequences of this sample code for an identical CDR3. The rearrangement joins TRBV9 to TRBJ2-2; D is possibly TRBD2 (5 bases). V dropped 0 bases and J dropped 5 bases, with 8 bases sitting between them. The CDR3 covers 14 residues. Per germline, CDR1 SGDLS and CDR2 YYNGEE. The CDR3 is CASSVVGGTGELFF. The CDR3 coding sequence is TGTGCCAGCAGCGTAGTAGGAGGAACCGGGGAGCTGTTTTTT.

The chain employs TRBV9 and TRBJ1-5; 9 bases align to TRBD1. V shed 0 bases, J shed 5 bases, and the junction held 3 bases outside the gene matches. Per germline, CDR1 SGDLS and CDR2 YYNGEE. The CDR3 loop spans 15 amino acids. The CDR3 loop is CASSVAGTGYQPQHF. The CDR3 region has the DNA TGTGCCAGCAGCGTAGCGGGGACAGGGTATCAGCCCCAGCATTTT.

The chain links TRBV5-1 to TRBJ1-4, with D possibly matching TRBD1 (5 bases). The CDR3 is 17 residues long. V was trimmed by 4 bases and J by 4 bases, leaving 20 bases between them. In germline, CDR1 is SGHRS, CDR2 YFSETQ. The CDR3 spells CASSGRDGLGGNEKLFF. The CDR3 DNA is TGCGCCAGCAGCGGACGGGACGGGCTGGGGGGTAATGAAAAACTGTTTTTT.

The V call is TRBV6-6, the J call TRBJ1-5; weak D call: TRBD1 (6 bases). Germline V gene data show CDR1 as MNHNY and CDR2 as SVGAGI (reference sequence). CDR3 length: 14 amino acids. V lost 8 bases and J lost 2, with 13 bases in between. The CDR3 coding sequence is TGTGCCAGCGCGAGGGGGTTACGCAATCAGCCCCAGCATTTT. This sequence encodes CASARGLRNQPQHF.

The gene calls are TRBV11-2 and TRBJ1-3; 7 nucleotides match TRBD1. V lost 6 bases to trimming and J lost 4 bases; unmatched junction nucleotides: 3. Germline loops: CDR1 SGHAT, CDR2 FQNNGV. This CDR3 contains 13 residues. CDR3 coding DNA: TGTGCCAGCAGTTCAGGGGGGGGAAACACCATATATTTT. It encodes CASSSGGGNTIYF.

The chain carries TRBV28 and TRBJ2-1; a possible D gene is TRBD2 (6 bases). V dropped 5 bases and J dropped 7 bases, with 15 bases sitting between them. CDR1 and CDR2 from the germline V gene are MDHEN and SYDVKM. The CDR3 extends over 14 amino acids. This CDR3 is CASSQGTSKNEQFF. CDR3 DNA sequence: TGTGCCAGCAGTCAAGGGACTTCGAAAAATGAGCAGTTCTTC.

The chain uses TRBV7-2 and TRBJ1-2, with a possible D match to TRBD1 (5 bases). CDR1 and CDR2 from the germline V gene are SGHTA and FQGNSA. V was shortened by 5 bases and J by 0 bases, with 13 bases between the two germline ends. This CDR3 comprises 15 residues. CDR3 region: CASSMQGIPNYGYTF. CDR3 in DNA: TGTGCCAGCAGCATGCAGGGAATCCCTAACTATGGCTACACCTTC. The full variable domain, completed using reference TRBV7-2 and TRBJ1-2, is GAGVSQSPSNKVTEKGKDVELRCDPISGHTALYWYRQSLGQGLEFLIYFQGNSAPDKSGLPSDRFSAERTGGSVSTLTIQRTQQEDSAVYLCASSMQGIPNYGYTFGSGTRLTVV.

This chain links TRBV11-1 with TRBJ2-2, with D possibly TRBD1 on 6 matching bases. The germline gives CDR1 SGHAT, CDR2 FQDESV (reference sequence). The CDR3 spans 13 residues. Trimming cost V 0 bases and J 8 bases, with 7 bases left between them. The CDR3 loop is CASSLARGGELFF. The CDR3 DNA is TGTGCCAGCAGCTTAGCCAGGGGAGGGGAGCTGTTTTTT.

The chain couples TRBV21-1 to TRBJ1-2; the DNA was not used to check the table's D call, TRBD1. TRBV21-1 is given as a pseudogene. The CDR3 is made up of 16 amino acids. Here the CDR3 reads CASSKVGGGVNYGYTF. For the CDR3, the DNA is TGTGCCAGCAGCAAAGTTGGAGGGGGCGTTAACTATGGCTACACCTTC.

Concerning this clone itself: This same CDR3 is encoded by further DNA sequences in the sample. The chain's CDR3 is CASSVGGADTQYF. The CDR3 bases are TGTGCCAGCAGCGTGGGGGGTGCAGATACGCAGTATTTT. V gene TRBV9 combines with J gene TRBJ2-3; D may be TRBD2 (6 bases). V shed 2 bases and J shed 4 bases, with 8 bases lying between them. Germline values: CDR1 SGDLS, CDR2 YYNGEE. The CDR3 loop spans 13 amino acids.

V usage is TRBV30 and J usage is TRBJ1-2; TRBD1 might be the D (6 bases). V lost 0 bases, J lost 4 bases, and 12 bases lay in between. CDR1 is GTSNPN and CDR2 is SVGIG in the germline V gene (reference sequence). The CDR3 covers 14 residues. In nucleotides, the CDR3 is TGTGCCTGGAGTGTATCCGGGGGCGGCTATGGCTACACCTTC. This translates into CAWSVSGGGYGYTF.

The genes are TRBV28 and TRBJ1-5, with unresolved D. V was clipped by 3 bases and J by 1 base, with 13 bases between them. CDR3 size: 16 residues. CDR1 MDHEN and CDR2 SYDVKM come from the germline V gene. This chain's CDR3 is CASSLMAGWSNQPQHF. In nucleotides, the CDR3 is TGTGCCAGCAGTTTGATGGCAGGTTGGAGCAATCAGCCCCAGCATTTT.

The rearrangement uses TRBV5-1 and TRBJ2-3; 11 nucleotides agree with TRBD2. Per the germline V gene, CDR1 is SGHRS and CDR2 is YFSETQ. V was clipped by 7 bases and J by 6 bases; unmatched bases: 7. The CDR3 is made up of 14 amino acids. In DNA, the CDR3 is TGCGCCAGCCAAATTAGCGGGGGGGCTGATACGCAGTATTTT. Translated: CASQISGGADTQYF.

The chain recombines TRBV7-9 with TRBJ1-2; no firm D call. V was shortened by 1 base and J by 8 bases, with 14 bases between the two germline ends. This CDR3 has 14 residues. In germline, CDR1 is SEHNR, CDR2 FQNEAQ (reference sequence). In DNA form, the CDR3 reads TGTGCCAGCAGCTTAGAGATCGGATTGGGAGGCTACACCTTC. Its protein product is CASSLEIGLGGYTF. The full variable domain, rest sourced from reference TRBV7-9 and TRBJ1-2, is DTGVSQNPRHKITKRGQNVTFRCDPISEHNRLYWYRQTLGQGPEFLTYFQNEAQLEKSRLLSDRFSAERPKGSFSTLEIQRTEQGDSAMYLCASSLEIGLGGYTFGSGTRLTVV.

The chain is built from TRBV30 and TRBJ1-1; TRBD1 matches at 12 bases. This CDR3 has 13 amino acids. The junction had 7 bases not matched to a gene; V was cut back by 3 bases and J by 11 bases. CDR1 and CDR2 from the germline V gene are GTSNPN and SVGIG (reference sequence). CDR3 loop: CAWRLGQGASAFF. The CDR3 coding sequence is TGTGCCTGGAGGCTGGGACAGGGGGCCTCGGCTTTCTTT.

J is TRBJ1-2 and V is TRBV6-5; D possibly corresponds to TRBD1 (6 bases). This CDR3 is 15 amino acids long. Deletions cut 6 bases from V and 4 bases from J, with 18 bases between. Germline assignment: CDR1 MNHEY and CDR2 SVGAGI. The CDR3 loop reads CASSQGHDGGYGYTF. CDR3 nucleotides: TGTGCCAGCAGCCAGGGACACGATGGGGGCTATGGCTACACCTTC.